Shown below are 21 T cell receptor beta chains from a single sample sequenced in a study of low-dose radiotherapy and immunotherapy resistance in tumors. TRAV- and TRBV-specific primers primed first-strand cDNA, covering alpha and beta chains. The authors amplified TCRs for around 20 PCR cycles with a constant-region primer and a V-primer adapter. In TCRdb, the reads were re-called with MiXCR into one record per CDR3 protein. Of tens of thousands of distinct CDR3 sequences listed, roughly a sixth were seen once; the top ten hold approximately 2.8%. Sample time point: before trial treatment. This specimen consisted of PBMCs, obtained before treatment. The receptors were gathered from a male donor with prostate cancer.

On this clonotype itself: With only one base between it and a far larger clone, this is likely a read error. The V and J genes are TRBV6-6 and TRBJ2-7; D is ambiguous. This CDR3 region has 14 residues. The V and J ends lost 6 bases and 7 bases respectively, with 19 bases between them. CDR1 is MNHNY, CDR2 SVGAGI, per germline (reference sequence). CDR3 residues: CASRDLHVLGEQYF. CDR3 bases: TGTGCCAGCAGAGACTTACATGTCTTGGGGGAGCAGTACTTC.

The V and J genes are TRBV9 and TRBJ2-3; D call uncertain. V shed 4 bases and J shed 6 bases, with 18 bases lying between them. Germline-derived CDR1 and CDR2 are SGDLS and YYNGEE. There are 15 residues in the CDR3. The CDR3 nucleotides are TGTGCCAGCAGCCTCGGAGCCGCCGGTCCCGATACGCAGTATTTT. This gives the protein CASSLGAAGPDTQYF.

V and J are TRBV7-3 and TRBJ2-3; D is perhaps TRBD1 or TRBD2 (6 bases each). The V end lost 5 bases, the J end lost 2 bases, and 17 bases lay between the germline ends. Germline assignment: CDR1 SGHTA and CDR2 FQGTGA. This CDR3 is 16 amino acids long. In DNA, the CDR3 is TGTGCCAGCAGCGCCATAGGGGGACTTATCACAGATACGCAGTATTTT. Protein sequence: CASSAIGGLITDTQYF.

This clonotype was found many times. V gene TRBV18 combines with J gene TRBJ1-1, with 8 bases aligning to TRBD1. Germline V gives CDR1 KGHSH, CDR2 LQKENI. V shed 5 bases, J shed 2 bases, and the junction held 4 bases outside the gene matches. This CDR3 is 14 amino acids long. The CDR3 protein is CASSTDRGNTEAFF. As DNA, the CDR3 is TGTGCCAGCTCAACAGACAGGGGAAACACTGAAGCTTTCTTT. The full variable domain, rest sourced from reference TRBV18 and TRBJ1-1, is NAGVMQNPRHLVRRRGQEARLRCSPMKGHSHVYWYRQLPEEGLKFMVYLQKENIIDESGMPKERFSAEFPKEGPSILRIQQVVRGDSAAYFCASSTDRGNTEAFFGQGTRLTVV.

This clonotype was picked up many times. The genes are TRBV7-2 and TRBJ2-3; TRBD2 aligns across 16 bases. The trim removed 1 base at V and 5 bases at J, leaving 18 bases unmatched. Germline CDR1 reads SGHTA; CDR2 reads FQGNSA. This CDR3 is 22 amino acids long. As DNA, the CDR3 is TGTGCCAGCAGCTTAGGGGTGTACCCCGGGACTAGCGGGGGGGGCCTGGGAGATACGCAGTATTTT. Translating it yields CASSLGVYPGTSGGGLGDTQYF.

Of note for this clonotype: A far larger clone is a single base away, which makes a read error likely. V and J are TRBV2 and TRBJ1-1, with TRBD1 identical over 12 bases. The CDR3 totals 13 residues. Germline V lookup: CDR1 SNHLY, CDR2 FYNNEI. Losses at the gene ends were 8 bases for V and 3 bases for J; bases not matched to a gene: 1. The CDR3 bases are TGTGCCAGCGGGACAGGGGGCCACACTGAAGCTTTCTTT. Amino acid sequence: CASGTGGHTEAFF.

There are many counts of this clonotype. The V and J genes are TRBV4-1 and TRBJ2-7; no clear D gene. CDR1 MGHRA and CDR2 YSYEKL come from the germline V gene. The length of the CDR3 is 14 residues. V shed 1 base and J shed 6 bases, with 13 bases lying between them. The CDR3 DNA follows: TGCGCCAGCAGCCAAGTCGCCGAAGGGCTCGAGCAGTACTTC. Protein product: CASSQVAEGLEQYF.

This clonotype was observed many times. Sequence at one end of the junction differs from germline and may be a read error. This chain uses TRBV4-1 with TRBJ1-2, with TRBD1 identical over 9 bases. The germline CDR1 and CDR2 sequences are MGHRA and YSYEKL. CDR3 size: 13 residues. The CDR3 sequence is CASSQDRGVGYTF. As DNA, the CDR3 is TGCGCCAGCAGTCAAGACAGGGGGGTTGGCTACACCTTC.

This clonotype has ten or more counts. The rearrangement links TRBV19 to TRBJ1-1; maybe TRBD1 (5 bases). From germline, CDR1 is LNHDA and CDR2 SQIVND (reference sequence). This CDR3 region has 15 residues. Trimming took 1 base from V and 4 from J, leaving 13 bases between them. The CDR3 reads CASSIVSGGGTEAFF. CDR3 nucleotide sequence: TGTGCCAGTAGTATAGTGTCCGGGGGAGGCACTGAAGCTTTCTTT.

This clonotype was found many times. The gene calls are TRBV11-2 and TRBJ2-4; D unresolved. Trimming removed 4 bases at V and 0 bases at J, with 7 bases between. CDR1 is SGHAT and CDR2 is FQNNGV in the germline V gene. The CDR3 extends over 14 amino acids. Here the CDR3 reads CASSSELAKNIQYF. CDR3 sequence (DNA): TGTGCCAGCAGCTCCGAACTAGCCAAAAACATTCAGTACTTC.

This clonotype was counted many times. The chain carries TRBV12-3 or TRBV12-4 and TRBJ1-5, with D tentatively TRBD1 (6 bases). The CDR3 has 14 residues. V lost 2 bases and J 3 bases, leaving 8 bases between the germline ends. CDR3 sequence (DNA): TGTGCCAGCAGTTTATGGGGGCACAATCAGCCCCAGCATTTT. It specifies CASSLWGHNQPQHF.

This clonotype has ten or more counts. The chain has TRBV12-3 or TRBV12-4 and TRBJ1-2; 9 positions agree with TRBD1. The CDR3 runs to 17 residues. V trimming: 6 bases; J trimming: 0 bases; junction bases outside the gene matches: 11. The CDR3 loop reads CASSPGTGRRSNYGYTF. DNA of the CDR3: TGTGCCAGCAGCCCCGGGACAGGGAGGCGTTCTAACTATGGCTACACCTTC.

On this clonotype itself: It is likely a read error: a sequence one base away is far more abundant. The gene calls are TRBV6-1 and TRBJ1-1; maybe TRBD1 (6 bases). The germline CDR1 and CDR2 sequences are MNHNS and SASEGT. The length of the CDR3 is 14 residues. Written as DNA, the CDR3 is TGTGCCAGCAGGGACTTAGAGGGGGACACTGGAGCTTTCTTT. This sequence encodes CASRDLEGDTGAFF.

This clonotype appeared many times. This rearrangement joins TRBV18 to TRBJ1-5; D is ambiguous. Deletions cut 4 bases from V and 8 bases from J, with 9 bases between. The CDR3 has 12 residues. Germline V gives CDR1 KGHSH, CDR2 LQKENI. This CDR3 reads CASSQGYEPQHF. Written as DNA, the CDR3 is TGTGCCAGCTCACAGGGATACGAGCCCCAGCATTTT.

There are many counts of this clonotype. This sequence joins TRBV4-2 and TRBJ1-1; 7 bases line up with TRBD1. Trimming removed 0 bases from V and 1 base from J; junction bases left unmatched: 5. CDR1 and CDR2 (germline): LGHNA, YNFKEQ. The CDR3 runs 16 residues. The CDR3 nucleotides read TGTGCCAGCAGCCAAGATAACAGACAGGGGAACACTGAAGCTTTCTTT. It encodes CASSQDNRQGNTEAFF.

The chain carries TRBV5-1 and TRBJ2-2, with 12 bases aligning to TRBD2. From germline, CDR1 is SGHRS and CDR2 YFSETQ. Trimming took 3 bases from V and 4 from J; bases not matched to a gene: 7. This CDR3 spans 17 amino acids. DNA for the CDR3: TGCGCCAGCAGCTCTCTAGCGGGGGGGCCGACCACCGGGGAGCTGTTTTTT. This encodes CASSSLAGGPTTGELFF.

This clonotype was observed many times. The J gene is TRBJ1-5, the V gene TRBV7-9; D is uncertain. This CDR3 is built from 13 residues. The germline V gene has CDR1 SEHNR and CDR2 FQNEAQ (reference sequence). Between the trimmed V and J ends, which lost 5 bases and 6 bases, there was a span of 11 bases. The CDR3 spells CASSPGSLQPQHF. DNA for the CDR3: TGTGCCAGCAGCCCGGGGAGCCTTCAGCCCCAGCATTTT.

About this clonotype: With only one base between it and a far larger clone, this is likely a read error. J is TRBJ2-1 and V is TRBV5-8; D might be TRBD2 (7 bases). The CDR3 runs to 14 residues. Germline-derived CDR1 and CDR2 are SGHTS and YDEGEE. The germline V and J ends were trimmed by 0 bases and 13 bases, with 17 bases remaining between them. The CDR3 protein is CASSLAGGQETQFF. In nucleotides, the CDR3 is TGTGCCAGCAGCTTGGCGGGGGGCCAAGAGACCCAGTTCTTC.

This clonotype has a count of ten or more. The chain uses TRBV13 and TRBJ1-4, with a tentative D call TRBD1 (5 bases). Trimming removed 5 bases at V and 6 bases at J, with 19 bases between. This CDR3 spans 16 amino acids. CDR1 and CDR2 from the germline V gene are PRHDT and FYEKMQ (reference sequence). The CDR3 loop reads CASSPSGGGADEKLFF. DNA for the CDR3: TGTGCCAGCAGCCCCTCCGGGGGAGGGGCGGATGAAAAACTGTTTTTT.

The chain recombines TRBV20-1 with TRBJ2-3; 8 nucleotides line up with TRBD2. The V segment lost 0 bases and the J segment 2 bases; nucleotides outside the gene matches: 1. The CDR3 has 14 amino acids. Germline V CDR1 and CDR2: DFQATT, SNEGSKA (reference sequence). The CDR3 coding sequence is TGCAGTGCTAGAGATAGCGGGACCACAGATACGCAGTATTTT. Translated: CSARDSGTTDTQYF.

Comment on this clonotype: The junction differs from germline at one of its ends, possibly a read error. The rearrangement uses TRBV19 and TRBJ2-2, with TRBD1 identical over 9 bases. CDR3 size: 17 residues. Germline V CDR1 and CDR2: LNHDA, SQIVND (reference sequence). This chain's CDR3 is CASSVRRGQGDTEELFF. The CDR3 DNA reads TGTGCCAGTAGTGTACGTAGGGGACAGGGTGACACCGAGGAGCTGTTTTTT.